Detailed here is one T cell receptor (beta chain). Libraries were prepared by immunoSEQ multiplex PCR; TCRdb keeps only in-frame clonotypes and omits some of them. This table has more than 70,000 clones, roughly 80% appearing once. The sample originates from a study of blood T cell repertoires in COVID-19. The CDR3 is made up of 16 amino acids. V lost 0 bases, J lost 5 bases, and 6 bases stayed unmatched. From germline, CDR1 is SGHTA and CDR2 FQGNSA. Sample: peripheral blood. This receptor was taken from a woman between 65 and 79 years old with acute or convalescent COVID-19. The rearrangement links TRBV7-2 to TRBJ2-1; 8 positions agree with TRBD2. DNA of the CDR3: TGTGCCAGCAGCTTAGCGGGACTAGTGCACGACAATGAGCAGTTCTTC. The encoded protein is CASSLAGLVHDNEQFF.